The clone carrying this T cell receptor (beta chain) was detected a few times. No antigen is known for it. The CDR3 length is 14 residues. The germline gives CDR1 SGHDT, CDR2 YYEEEE. With 4 bases clipped from V and 4 bases from J, the junction kept 3 bases outside the gene matches. The entry originates in a study of cytomegalovirus exposure and HLA in healthy donors. General observations from the study: Rarity marked most TCR sequences, yet some public TCRs occurred in many donors. In vitro data verified a few CMV-associated chains as specific for CMV antigens.

Assay used: immunoSEQ multiplex PCR; TCRdb lists only in-frame clones, some missing. The sample has roughly 75,000 clones; approximately 94% are singletons. Material for sequencing was PBMCs. This TCR derives from a man between 18 and 35 years old in good health and CMV-seropositive. This chain joins TRBV5-6 and TRBJ1-5, with 9 positions matching TRBD1. The CDR3 here is CASSQDRGNQPQHF. CDR3 nucleotide sequence: TGTGCCAGCAGCCAAGACAGGGGGAATCAGCCCCAGCATTTT.